Below are 4 T cell receptor beta chains sequenced from a single sample in a study of T-cell memory formation after mild COVID-19. In TCRdb, the 5' RACE reads were re-called with MiXCR into one record per CDR3 protein. The data contain approximately 430,000 distinct CDR3 sequences, 20% to 30% of them singletons. Sequenced: PBMCs or a T cell subset sorted from them (not recorded which). The receptors come from an adult woman who had mild COVID-19 (a few samples of this study predate the infection). Cell type and time point are not known.

This clonotype occurred a few times. The chain links TRBV5-5 to TRBJ2-7; D uncertain. The CDR3 covers 13 residues. The ends were cut back, 4 bases at V and 3 bases at J, with 11 bases in the middle. Germline-derived CDR1 and CDR2 are SGHKS and YYEKEE (reference sequence). The CDR3 is CASSRLNFYEQYF. The CDR3 DNA reads TGTGCCAGCAGCCGTCTCAATTTCTACGAGCAGTACTTC.

This clonotype came up once. The CDR3 is CASSLDRGQRYTF. As DNA, the CDR3 is TGCGCCAGCAGCTTGGACAGGGGGCAACGCTACACCTTC. The chain uses TRBV5-1 and TRBJ1-2; 9 bases are a match to TRBD1. The germline V gene encodes CDR1 SGHRS and CDR2 YFSETQ. Trimming at V came to 0 bases and at J to 9 bases, leaving 3 bases not matched to a gene. This CDR3 is 13 amino acids long. Looking up the rest from reference TRBV5-1 and TRBJ1-2 gives the full variable domain: KAGVTQTPRYLIKTRGQQVTLSCSPISGHRSVSWYQQTPGQGLQFLFEYFSETQRNKGNFPGRFSGRQFSNSRSEMNVSTLELGDSALYLCASSLDRGQRYTFGSGTRLTVV.

J is TRBJ1-1 and V is TRBV7-2; D call uncertain. CDR3 length: 21 amino acids. V gave up 2 bases and J gave up 5 bases, with 33 bases separating them. Per the germline V gene, CDR1 is SGHTA and CDR2 is FQGNSA. DNA for the CDR3: TGTGCCAGCAGCTTAACCCCGCGACGGACCTCGCACTCCTCCCCGCGAACTGAAGCTTTCTTT. It is translated as CASSLTPRRTSHSSPRTEAFF.

V gene TRBV27 combines with J gene TRBJ2-1, with 9 bases fitting TRBD1. This CDR3 is 12 amino acids long. Unmatched junction bases numbered 6, after V lost 5 bases and J lost 13 bases. The germline V gene has CDR1 MNHEY and CDR2 SMNVEV (reference sequence). CDR3 sequence: CASSPQGARQFF. The CDR3 DNA follows: TGTGCCAGCAGTCCACAGGGGGCGCGTCAGTTCTTC.